The source of this TCR beta chain is a study of Ad26.COV2.S vaccination and SARS-CoV-2 variants. The junction had 9 bases not matched to a gene; V was cut back by 5 bases and J by 5 bases. From germline, CDR1 is KGHSH and CDR2 LQKENI. This CDR3 has 16 residues. Noted treatment: approximately 18 received Ad26.COV2.S at low or high dose, single or two shots; about 5 received placebo; per-sample allocation not given. Vaccine and placebo recipients were sampled on day 63 after the first injection. Produced via immunoSEQ multiplex PCR; TCRdb's table is partial and in-frame only. The sample lists around 250,000 clones, around 87% occurring once.

The chain combines TRBV18 with TRBJ2-1; 10 bases agree with TRBD2. Source: peripheral blood, taken in a trial of Ad26.COV2.S vaccine versus placebo. This clonotype was sampled from a person between 18 and 60 years old who received the Ad26.COV2.S COVID-19 vaccine or a placebo. As DNA, the CDR3 is TGTGCCAGCTCAGCAATAAGCGGGAGGGCCGACAATGAGCAGTTCTTC. Protein sequence: CASSAISGRADNEQFF.